A selection of T cell receptor beta chains follows, all from one sample in a study of T-cell reconstitution after alpha-beta-depleted transplantation in children. TCRdb re-called the PCR reads with MiXCR, one entry per CDR3 protein. This sample has approximately 420,000 distinct CDR3 sequences; approximately 11% occur once, and the top ten carry 4.5% to 6%. This specimen was PBMCs from the stem cell graft donor, taken from the stem cell graft. These receptors all come from a human donor who donated a stem cell graft to a child with acute myeloid leukemia. Both conserved end residues are part of each CDR3. Clone size appears in some rows only: once, few, many, or a class for an expanded clone.

clone_size j_call v_call cdr3_aa
NA TRBJ1-2 TRBV7-2 CASSLAGGPRKGGYTF
many TRBJ2-6 TRBV7-9 CASSQNAAGANVLTF
many TRBJ2-1 TRBV5-1 CASSLGRGSPEQFF
few TRBJ2-4 TRBV7-8 CASSLETGLAKNIQYF
many TRBJ1-6 TRBV5-1 CASSLGGNANSPLHF
few TRBJ2-1 TRBV6-5 CASSRTHNEQFF
few TRBJ2-5 TRBV29-1 CSVGGLGAETQYF
few TRBJ2-3 TRBV18 CATSGRPTADTQYF
many TRBJ2-7 TRBV5-1 CASSLARSTEQYF
few TRBJ2-7 TRBV18 CASKRDGTSDEQYF
few TRBJ2-6 TRBV20-1 CSASKSLGSSSGANVLTF
few TRBJ1-5 TRBV6-1 CASSGGFGNQPQHF
many TRBJ1-1 TRBV10-3 CAIGGAGEAFF
many TRBJ1-6 TRBV25-1 CASSDLGGSNSPLHF
NA TRBJ1-1 TRBV2 CASRGRGRTEAFF
NA TRBJ2-1 TRBV20-1 CSGHAPGLAGGTQFNEQFF
few TRBJ1-1 TRBV5-1 CASSTQGSNTEAFF
few TRBJ2-1 TRBV3-1 CASSQINNEQFF
many TRBJ2-2 TRBV4-2 CASSQASGDTGELFF
NA TRBJ1-1 TRBV18 CASSPSGNSNTEAFF
few TRBJ2-5 TRBV6-2/TRBV6-3 CASRDTGNQETQYF
few TRBJ2-3 TRBV9 CASSEAGTYTDTQYF
few TRBJ2-1 TRBV5-1 CASTKGTDVYNEQFF
NA TRBJ2-1 TRBV24-1 CATGDRGFNEQFF
NA TRBJ2-5 TRBV27 CASQESGTSGRGETQYF
many TRBJ2-7 TRBV7-2 CASTGTRTEQYF
many TRBJ2-5 TRBV11-2 CASSLGLAAQETQYF
many TRBJ2-1 TRBV10-3 CAISVPSQADNEQFF
NA TRBJ2-3 TRBV6-2/TRBV6-3 CASSYSTSGSPGDTQYF
many TRBJ2-5 TRBV7-2 CASSLLAGGRETQYF
NA TRBJ2-2 TRBV5-1 CASSQQGDTGELFF
few TRBJ2-5 TRBV12-3/TRBV12-4 CASSRDRVGETQYF
NA TRBJ2-2 TRBV29-1 CSAGTGLGLASTGELFF
NA TRBJ2-7 TRBV27 CASRTSGGNYEQYF
NA TRBJ2-2 TRBV20-1 CSASDRGPTGELFF
many TRBJ2-5 TRBV5-4 CASSIQGRETQYF
many TRBJ2-4 TRBV5-5 CASSYGGIQYF
NA TRBJ2-5 TRBV20-1 CCARVTPGQGVETQYF
NA TRBJ1-4 TRBV5-1 CASSPTTGNEKLFF
many TRBJ2-5 TRBV10-1 CASSGSGVETQYF